This is a list of T cell receptor beta chains from one sample in a study of control samples from healthy donors and cancer patients. Generated by immunoSEQ multiplex PCR, the TCRdb table keeps only in-frame clones and is missing some. The sample shows tens of thousands of clones, 86% of them seen only once. The sample taken for sequencing was PBMCs. Receptor source: a woman aged 45 to 65 with lung cancer. Both conserved end residues are part of each CDR3. Each record gives: CDR3 DNA, CDR3 protein, V gene, CDR3 length, D gene, J gene. The D gene is left open where the match is weak.

CDR3 DNA: TGTGCCAGCAGTGCCACCCTGGGGACAGTCTCCTACGAGCAGTACTTC
CDR3 protein: CASSATLGTVSYEQYF
V gene: TRBV2
CDR3 length: 16
D gene: TRBD1
J gene: TRBJ2-7

CDR3 DNA: TGTGCCAGCAGCTTAGCCCCGTTGAACACTGAAGCTTTCTTT
CDR3 protein: CASSLAPLNTEAFF
V gene: TRBV7-2
CDR3 length: 14
D gene: NA
J gene: TRBJ1-1

CDR3 DNA: TGTGCCAGCAGCTCTGGACAGGGGGTCTACACCTTC
CDR3 protein: CASSSGQGVYTF
V gene: TRBV7-3
CDR3 length: 12
D gene: TRBD1
J gene: TRBJ1-2

CDR3 DNA: TGTGCCAGCAGCTTAGTACTAGACAATGAGCAGTTCTTC
CDR3 protein: CASSLVLDNEQFF
V gene: TRBV11-2
CDR3 length: 13
D gene: NA
J gene: TRBJ2-1

CDR3 DNA: TGTGCCAGCAGTGGGGACAGTTTCTCCTACGAGCAGTACTTC
CDR3 protein: CASSGDSFSYEQYF
V gene: TRBV28
CDR3 length: 14
D gene: TRBD1
J gene: TRBJ2-7

CDR3 DNA: TGTGCCAGCAGCTTGGCGAGCTCTGGGGCCAACGTCCTGACTTTC
CDR3 protein: CASSLASSGANVLTF
V gene: TRBV5-6
CDR3 length: 15
D gene: NA
J gene: TRBJ2-6

CDR3 DNA: TGCGCCCCCCAGGGAGGGGGTAGTCAGCCCCAGCATTTT
CDR3 protein: CAPQGGGSQPQHF
V gene: TRBV4-1
CDR3 length: 13
D gene: NA
J gene: TRBJ1-5

CDR3 DNA: TGTGCCAGCAGTTACCCGGGGCAGAACACTGAAGCTTTCTTT
CDR3 protein: CASSYPGQNTEAFF
V gene: TRBV6-5
CDR3 length: 14
D gene: NA
J gene: TRBJ1-1

CDR3 DNA: TGTGCCAGCAGTAGGACAGGGAACACTGAAGCTTTCTTT
CDR3 protein: CASSRTGNTEAFF
V gene: TRBV6-5
CDR3 length: 13
D gene: TRBD1
J gene: TRBJ1-1

CDR3 DNA: TGTGCCAGCAGCGTTGGACAGGGGAACACTGAAGCTTTCTTT
CDR3 protein: CASSVGQGNTEAFF
V gene: TRBV7-2
CDR3 length: 14
D gene: TRBD1
J gene: TRBJ1-1

CDR3 DNA: TGTGCCAGTAGATCTCTGAACACTGAAGCTTTCTTT
CDR3 protein: CASRSLNTEAFF
V gene: TRBV19
CDR3 length: 12
D gene: NA
J gene: TRBJ1-1

CDR3 DNA: TGTGCTAGTGGTTTTGGTCAGGGAGGGGCTGAAGCTTTCTTT
CDR3 protein: CASGFGQGGAEAFF
V gene: TRBV12-5
CDR3 length: 14
D gene: NA
J gene: TRBJ1-1

CDR3 DNA: TGTGCCAGCAGTTACAAAGGTCCCAACCCTGACTATGGCTACACCTTC
CDR3 protein: CASSYKGPNPDYGYTF
V gene: TRBV6-5
CDR3 length: 16
D gene: NA
J gene: TRBJ1-2

CDR3 DNA: TGCGCCAGCATGGGGGGACTAGCCGACAATGAGCAGTTCTTC
CDR3 protein: CASMGGLADNEQFF
V gene: TRBV10-2
CDR3 length: 14
D gene: TRBD2
J gene: TRBJ2-1

CDR3 DNA: TGTGCCAGCAGCTACCCTTTGGGACAGGGGAGTGAGACCCAGTACTTC
CDR3 protein: CASSYPLGQGSETQYF
V gene: TRBV7-9
CDR3 length: 16
D gene: TRBD1
J gene: TRBJ2-5

CDR3 DNA: TGTGCCAGCACACAGGACTATGGCTACACCTTC
CDR3 protein: CASTQDYGYTF
V gene: TRBV2
CDR3 length: 11
D gene: NA
J gene: TRBJ1-2

CDR3 DNA: TGTGCCAGCAGCTTACTACAGGGACAGACATATACGCAGTATTTT
CDR3 protein: CASSLLQGQTYTQYF
V gene: TRBV11-2
CDR3 length: 15
D gene: TRBD1
J gene: TRBJ2-3

CDR3 DNA: TGTGCCAGCACCGTAAGGGGGACAGGACCATACTCTGGAAACACCATATATTTT
CDR3 protein: CASTVRGTGPYSGNTIYF
V gene: TRBV13
CDR3 length: 18
D gene: TRBD1
J gene: TRBJ1-3

CDR3 DNA: TGTGCCAGTAGGGGCTCGAACACCGGGGAGCTGTTTTTT
CDR3 protein: CASRGSNTGELFF
V gene: TRBV19
CDR3 length: 13
D gene: NA
J gene: TRBJ2-2

CDR3 DNA: TGTGCCAGCAGCCCCATGACTAGTTCAGATACGCAGTATTTT
CDR3 protein: CASSPMTSSDTQYF
V gene: TRBV7-3
CDR3 length: 14
D gene: NA
J gene: TRBJ2-3

CDR3 DNA: TGTGCCAGCAGTTTATCACGGGGGGGGTTCTACGAGCAGTACTTC
CDR3 protein: CASSLSRGGFYEQYF
V gene: TRBV28
CDR3 length: 15
D gene: TRBD2
J gene: TRBJ2-7

CDR3 DNA: TGTGCCAGCACTATAGAGGGCACAGATACGCAGTATTTT
CDR3 protein: CASTIEGTDTQYF
V gene: TRBV18
CDR3 length: 13
D gene: NA
J gene: TRBJ2-3